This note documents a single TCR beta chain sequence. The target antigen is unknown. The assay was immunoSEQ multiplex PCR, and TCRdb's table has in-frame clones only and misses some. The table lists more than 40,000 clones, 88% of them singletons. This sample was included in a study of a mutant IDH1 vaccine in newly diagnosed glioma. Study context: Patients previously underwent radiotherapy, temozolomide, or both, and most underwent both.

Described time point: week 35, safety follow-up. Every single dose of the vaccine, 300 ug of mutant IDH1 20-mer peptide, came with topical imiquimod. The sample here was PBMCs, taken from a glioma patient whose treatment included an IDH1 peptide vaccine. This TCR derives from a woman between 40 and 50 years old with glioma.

Here the CDR3 DNA reads TGCGCCAGCAGCCGGGACCGGGACAAGCAGTTCTTC. This sequence encodes CASSRDRDKQFF. This chain links TRBV4-1 with TRBJ2-1; the D gene is possibly TRBD1 (6 bases). V lost 4 bases and J lost 11, with 12 bases in between. Germline CDR1 is MGHRA and CDR2 is YSYEKL. This CDR3 region has 12 residues.